This T cell receptor (beta chain) appears in the sequencing data of a study of shared clonotypes between healthy human individuals. The study's findings and limits: Across a handful of donors, naive CD4 shared around 5.4%, naive CD8 3.5% to 4%, memory CD4 roughly 2.4%, memory CD8 0.4% to 0.5%. Shared clonotypes across all four donors exceeded non-shared ones in generation probability.

V dropped 0 bases and J dropped 3 bases, with 21 bases sitting between them. This CDR3 is built from 18 residues. In the original processing: ImmunoSEQ yielded junction-only sequences lacking quality scores, so filtering differed. Data came from immunoSEQ multiplex PCR; TCRdb stores just in-frame clones and leaves some out. That table supplies the V and J calls and clone size; D and trimming were determined from the DNA. The table shows about 1.5 million clones, with about 98% occurring only once. Note on this clone: Its antigen is not identified.

Sequenced material: naive CD4+ T cells sorted from blood. Sample subset: CD45RA+ positively selected. This TCR derives from a man under 40 in good health. The V gene is TRBV23-1, the J gene TRBJ2-7; weak D call: TRBD1 (6 bases). TRBV23-1 is recorded as an ORF, its role being uncertain. The CDR3 loop reads CASSQSPGATIFHYEQYF. CDR3 sequence (DNA): TGCGCCAGCAGTCAATCCCCAGGGGCAACAATATTTCACTACGAGCAGTACTTC.